This T cell receptor beta chain was captured in a study of blood T cell repertoires in COVID-19. Study processing details: The authors estimated nucleated cell counts from reference gene primer amplification. Assay used: immunoSEQ multiplex PCR; TCRdb lists only in-frame clones, some missing. That table is the source of V, J and clone size, and D and trimming were worked out from the DNA. This table holds 26,000 or so clones, around 90% found once. This clone came up once. The CDR3 runs 15 residues. V lost 5 bases to trimming and J lost 9 bases; unmatched junction nucleotides: 9. Germline CDR1 LNHDA, CDR2 SQIVND (reference sequence).

This clonotype originated in a human donor in a cohort sampled during active COVID-19. The donor label of this sample is uncertain. What was sequenced was peripheral blood. The chain links TRBV19 to TRBJ1-6; 8 positions agree with TRBD1. The CDR3 sequence is CASSVTGVEGSPLHF. The DNA of the CDR3 is TGTGCCAGTAGTGTGACAGGGGTTGAAGGTTCACCCCTCCACTTT.